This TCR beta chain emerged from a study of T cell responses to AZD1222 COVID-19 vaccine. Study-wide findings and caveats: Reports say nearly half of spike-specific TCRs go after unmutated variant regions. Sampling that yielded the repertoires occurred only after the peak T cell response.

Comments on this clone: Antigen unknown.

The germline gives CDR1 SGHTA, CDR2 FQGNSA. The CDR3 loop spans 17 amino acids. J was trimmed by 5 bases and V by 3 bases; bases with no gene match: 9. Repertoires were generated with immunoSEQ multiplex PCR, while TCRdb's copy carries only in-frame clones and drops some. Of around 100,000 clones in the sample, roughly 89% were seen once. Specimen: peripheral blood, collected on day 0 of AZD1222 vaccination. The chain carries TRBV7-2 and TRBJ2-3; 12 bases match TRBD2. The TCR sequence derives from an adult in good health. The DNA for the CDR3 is TGTGCCAGCAGCTTTGATTGGACTAGCGGGAAGGGAGATACGCAGTATTTT. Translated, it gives CASSFDWTSGKGDTQYF.